The TCR beta chain described here comes from a study of OX40 agonist ivuxolimab in advanced cancers. Study information: Therapy given before enrollment (anti-PD-1, anti-PD-L1 or anti-CTLA-4) was allowed, and around 44% had some.

Data came from immunoSEQ multiplex PCR; TCRdb stores just in-frame clones and leaves some out. The table has under 90,000 clones, roughly 83% seen once; the top ten hold roughly 2%. Deletions cut 6 bases from V and 3 bases from J, with 12 bases between. This CDR3 spans 14 amino acids. Germline CDR1 and CDR2: MNHEY and SMNVEV (reference sequence). This chain uses TRBV27 with TRBJ1-3; D not resolved. This receptor was identified in an adult with an advanced solid tumor such as melanoma, head and neck, liver or kidney cancer. The specimen was CD4+ or CD8+ T cells sorted from blood, collected in a trial of the OX40 agonist ivuxolimab. In DNA, the CDR3 is TGTGCCAGCAGCATTAAAAAAAATGGAAACACCATATATTTT. Encoded protein: CASSIKKNGNTIYF.